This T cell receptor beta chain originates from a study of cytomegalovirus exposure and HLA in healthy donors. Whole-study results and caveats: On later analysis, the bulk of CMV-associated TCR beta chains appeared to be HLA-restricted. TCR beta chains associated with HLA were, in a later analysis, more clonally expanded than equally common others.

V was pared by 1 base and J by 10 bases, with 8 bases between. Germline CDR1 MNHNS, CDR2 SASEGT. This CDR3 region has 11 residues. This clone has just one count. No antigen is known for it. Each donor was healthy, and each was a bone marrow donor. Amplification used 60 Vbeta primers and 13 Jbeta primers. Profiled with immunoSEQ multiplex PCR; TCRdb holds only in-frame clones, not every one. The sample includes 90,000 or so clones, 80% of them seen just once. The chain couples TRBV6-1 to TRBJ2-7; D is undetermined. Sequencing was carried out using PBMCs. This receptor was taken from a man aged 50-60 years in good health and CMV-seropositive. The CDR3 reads CASSEGAKQYF. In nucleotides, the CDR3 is TGTGCCAGCAGTGAAGGGGCTAAACAGTACTTC.